This T cell receptor beta chain was sequenced in a study of cytomegalovirus exposure and HLA in healthy donors. Overall study results and limits: Sequencing depth roughly uniform across donors was assumed in presence/absence analyses. There was a cluster of highly shared sequence variants that was likely a sequencing artifact. Across HLA loci, a later analysis found differing TCR association rates, with DRB1 most and HLA-C fewest.

Trimming cost V 0 bases and J 0 bases, with 8 bases left between them. CDR1 LNHNV and CDR2 YYDKDF come from the germline V gene (reference sequence). The CDR3 has 15 residues. Primers for the PCR totalled 60 Vbeta and 13 Jbeta. Profiling relied on immunoSEQ multiplex PCR, and the TCRdb table lists in-frame clones only, not all of them. The sample has 130,000 to 150,000 clones, roughly 68% seen once; the top ten hold approximately 4.2%. This clone was counted only a few times. Antigen unknown. Sequenced input: PBMCs. The chain has TRBV15 and TRBJ2-5; D uncertain. This receptor was obtained from a man aged 55 to 69 in good health and CMV-seronegative. CDR3 protein: CATSRDTRDQETQYF. Written as DNA, the CDR3 is TGTGCCACCAGCAGAGATACCCGGGACCAAGAGACCCAGTACTTC.